Listed here are 3 T cell receptor beta chains from one sample, sequenced in a study of OX40 agonist ivuxolimab in advanced cancers. TCRdb's copy holds only in-frame clones and misses some; the assay was immunoSEQ multiplex PCR. The sample contains roughly 86,000 clones, about 91% of which appear only once. The sample in question was CD4+ or CD8+ T cells sorted from blood, obtained in a trial of the OX40 agonist ivuxolimab. The receptor source for this set is an adult with an advanced solid tumor such as melanoma, head and neck, liver or kidney cancer.

V gene TRBV5-1 combines with J gene TRBJ1-3; D not certain. Between the trimmed V and J ends, which lost 2 bases and 4 bases, there was a span of 10 bases. Germline V gene data show CDR1 as SGHRS and CDR2 as YFSETQ. The CDR3 length is 14 residues. The CDR3 coding sequence is TGCGCCAGCAGCTTAGAACCGGTGGGAAACACCATATATTTT. Its translation is CASSLEPVGNTIYF.

The rearrangement uses TRBV28 and TRBJ1-1, with TRBD1 matching 11 bases. V dropped 5 bases and J dropped 5; count of bases not matched to a gene: 7. CDR1 MDHEN and CDR2 SYDVKM come from the germline V gene. The length of the CDR3 is 15 residues. CDR3 amino acids: CASSRTGGARTEAFF. The CDR3 region has the DNA TGTGCCAGCAGTCGGACAGGGGGCGCAAGGACTGAAGCTTTCTTT.

The chain couples TRBV7-9 to TRBJ1-3; the D is unclear. CDR1 and CDR2 (germline): SEHNR, FQNEAQ (reference sequence). The CDR3 loop spans 12 amino acids. Trimming took off 1 base at V and 4 bases at J, with 2 bases between the two ends. This CDR3 is CASSLGGNTIYF. CDR3 bases: TGTGCCAGCAGCTTAGGAGGAAACACCATATATTTT.